These 27 T cell receptor beta chains share one sample of origin, sequenced in a study of blood T cell repertoires in COVID-19. Sequenced by immunoSEQ multiplex PCR; TCRdb stores in-frame clones only, minus some. The sample lists about 180,000 clones; roughly 77% were seen once. The specimen was peripheral blood. These receptors were collected from a woman of 80 years or more with COVID-19, enrolled during active disease.

This clone appeared a single time. This chain links TRBV4-3 with TRBJ2-7; 7 bases are shared with TRBD2. This CDR3 contains 16 residues. Germline trimming cut 0 bases from V and 2 bases from J; bases unmatched to any gene: 7. In germline, CDR1 is LGHNA, CDR2 YSLEER. CDR3 sequence reads: CASSQEGGTVAYEQYF. The CDR3 DNA is TGCGCCAGCAGCCAAGAGGGGGGGACCGTCGCCTACGAGCAGTACTTC.

This clone was counted once. This chain links TRBV24-1 with TRBJ2-1; 9 nucleotides match TRBD1. Germline trimming cut 4 bases from V and 8 bases from J; bases unmatched to any gene: 5. Germline CDR1 and CDR2: KGHDR and SFDVKD. This CDR3 is 14 amino acids long. The CDR3 loop is CATSEPGQGHEQFF. Here the CDR3 DNA reads TGTGCCACCAGTGAGCCGGGACAGGGCCATGAGCAGTTCTTC.

Only a few counts were recorded for this clone. The CDR3 reads CASSLGLGYEQYF. CDR3 sequence (DNA): TGTGCCAGCAGCCTGGGCCTTGGCTACGAGCAGTACTTC. The chain is built from TRBV7-3 and TRBJ2-7, with D uncertain. Germline V lookup: CDR1 SGHTA, CDR2 FQGTGA. CDR3 size: 13 residues. Deletions cut 5 bases from V and 3 bases from J, with 11 bases between.

This chain links TRBV2 with TRBJ1-2, with 7 bases lining up with TRBD1. The V and J ends lost 7 bases and 4 bases, in that order; junction bases with no gene match: 3. Per the germline V gene, CDR1 is SNHLY and CDR2 is FYNNEI. This CDR3 has 12 residues. The CDR3: CASKGQIYGYTF. The CDR3 bases are TGTGCCAGCAAGGGACAGATCTATGGCTACACCTTC.

The CDR3 protein is CASSTEFYGYTF. CDR3 nucleotide sequence: TGTGCCAGCAGCACGGAGTTCTATGGCTACACCTTC. The chain is built from TRBV5-4 and TRBJ1-2; D unresolved. V gave up 4 bases and J gave up 4 bases, with 8 bases separating them. This CDR3 has 12 residues. CDR1 and CDR2 (germline): SGHNT, YYREEE (reference sequence).

This clone was observed a few times. This same CDR3 is encoded by further DNA sequences in the sample. This chain joins TRBV19 and TRBJ1-5; 9 bases are a match to TRBD1. The germline V gene encodes CDR1 LNHDA and CDR2 SQIVND (reference sequence). The CDR3 contains 14 residues. With 5 bases clipped from V and 2 bases from J, the junction kept 1 base outside the gene matches. DNA for the CDR3: TGTGCCAGTAGTCGGACAGGGGGCAATCAGCCCCAGCATTTT. Its protein is CASSRTGGNQPQHF.

This clone is a singleton in its sample. The chain links TRBV7-2 to TRBJ2-1; 11 bases line up with TRBD2. Germline values: CDR1 SGHTA, CDR2 FQGNSA. The CDR3 length is 16 residues. Trimming at V came to 5 bases and at J to 2 bases, leaving 5 bases not matched to a gene. CDR3 region: CASSALAGATYNEQFF. CDR3 DNA: TGTGCCAGCAGCGCACTAGCGGGAGCGACCTACAATGAGCAGTTCTTC.

This chain links TRBV10-3 with TRBJ1-6; TRBD1 matches 10 bases. Per the germline V gene, CDR1 is ENHRY and CDR2 is SYGVKD. Trimming took 2 bases from V and 5 from J; bases not matched to a gene: 0. This CDR3 is 15 amino acids long. The CDR3 protein is CAISEGTGDNSPLHF. CDR3 sequence (DNA): TGTGCCATCAGTGAGGGGACAGGGGATAATTCACCCCTCCACTTT.

J is TRBJ1-6 and V is TRBV6-2 or TRBV6-3; 7 positions agree with TRBD1. The germline V gene encodes CDR1 MNHEY and CDR2 SVGEGT. This CDR3 has 14 residues. V trimming: 5 bases; J trimming: 7 bases; junction bases outside the gene matches: 5. CDR3 sequence (DNA): TGTGCCAGCAGTCGACAGGGAGGCAATTCACCCCTCCACTTT. It is translated as CASSRQGGNSPLHF.

This rearrangement joins TRBV28 to TRBJ2-1, with 7 bases identical to TRBD2. Per germline, CDR1 MDHEN and CDR2 SYDVKM. J gave up 8 bases and V 3 bases, and 10 bases lay outside the gene matches. This CDR3 is 15 amino acids long. CDR3 protein: CASSFRGGRAHEQFF. The CDR3, as DNA: TGTGCCAGCAGTTTCCGGGGAGGGAGGGCCCATGAGCAGTTCTTC.

The rearrangement uses TRBV21-1 and TRBJ2-7; the table assigns TRBD2, which was not confirmed against the DNA. TRBV21-1 is a pseudogene locus. There are 16 residues in the CDR3. The CDR3 is CASITTLAGGTYEQYF. In DNA form, the CDR3 reads TGTGCCAGCATCACTACGCTAGCGGGAGGAACCTACGAGCAGTACTTC.

The gene calls are TRBV9 and TRBJ2-1; the D gene is possibly TRBD2 (5 bases). Germline assignment: CDR1 SGDLS and CDR2 YYNGEE. The CDR3 spans 16 residues. V dropped 1 base and J dropped 0 bases, with 11 bases sitting between them. The CDR3 coding sequence is TGTGCCAGCAGCGTAACGGGATCCAGCTCCTACAATGAGCAGTTCTTC. As protein: CASSVTGSSSYNEQFF. Full variable domain (missing parts from reference TRBV9 and TRBJ2-1): DSGVTQTPKHLITATGQRVTLRCSPRSGDLSVYWYQQSLDQGLQFLIQYYNGEERAKGNILERFSAQQFPDLHSELNLSSLELGDSALYFCASSVTGSSSYNEQFFGPGTRLTVL.

Notes on this clone: This sample also contains other DNA sequences that code for the same CDR3. V is TRBV5-1 and J is TRBJ2-7; TRBD1 matches 7 bases. The CDR3 has 14 amino acids. The ends lost 0 bases at V and 2 bases at J; junction bases unmatched: 2. The V gene's germline CDR1 is SGHRS and CDR2 YFSETQ. CDR3 DNA sequence: TGCGCCAGCAGCTTGGGCCAGGGGGCCTACGAGCAGTACTTC. Translated, it gives CASSLGQGAYEQYF.

The chain carries TRBV3-1 (or the pseudogene TRBV3-2) and TRBJ1-6; 8 bases are a match to TRBD1. This CDR3 contains 15 residues. Per the germline V gene, CDR1 is LGHDT and CDR2 is YNNKEL (reference sequence). Trimming removed 6 bases from V and 10 bases from J; junction bases left unmatched: 11. CDR3: CASSLQTGGGSPLHF. DNA for the CDR3: TGTGCCAGCAGTCTTCAAACAGGGGGTGGGTCACCCCTCCACTTT.

V is TRBV4-2 and J is TRBJ2-7, with D unclear. The germline V gene has CDR1 LGHNA and CDR2 YNFKEQ. This CDR3 is 14 amino acids long. V shed 0 bases and J shed 0 bases, with 6 bases lying between them. The CDR3 sequence: CASSQDSSSYEQYF. The CDR3, as DNA: TGTGCCAGCAGCCAAGATTCCAGCTCCTACGAGCAGTACTTC.

The chain employs TRBV11-3 and TRBJ2-1; no clear D. Trimming left V 5 bases short and J 0 bases short, with 11 bases between. Germline-derived CDR1 and CDR2 are SGHNT and YENEEA. The CDR3 contains 15 residues. The CDR3 nucleotides read TGTGCCAGCAGCGCCGAAGCCTACTCCTACAATGAGCAGTTCTTC. Translating gives CASSAEAYSYNEQFF.

The genes are TRBV5-1 and TRBJ2-5; D perhaps matches TRBD2 (6 bases). The CDR3 length is 14 residues. V lost 4 bases and J 3 bases, leaving 13 bases between the germline ends. Looked up from germline, CDR1 is SGHRS and CDR2 is YFSETQ. In DNA form, the CDR3 reads TGCGCCAGCAGCCCGGCTGGCGGGGAAGAGACCCAGTACTTC. Its translation is CASSPAGGEETQYF.

This clone was seen only a few times. V and J are TRBV7-9 and TRBJ1-4; D may be TRBD1 (5 bases). Germline CDR1 SEHNR, CDR2 FQNEAQ (reference sequence). Trimming left V 6 bases short and J 3 bases short, with 11 bases between. The CDR3 totals 14 residues. CDR3 loop: CASSPDNANEKLFF. DNA for the CDR3: TGTGCCAGCAGTCCGGACAACGCTAATGAAAAACTGTTTTTT.

The chain has TRBV5-4 and TRBJ2-5; 8 bases map to TRBD1. From germline, CDR1 is SGHNT and CDR2 YYREEE (reference sequence). This CDR3 is 14 amino acids long. Losses at the gene ends were 4 bases for V and 4 bases for J; bases not matched to a gene: 6. The CDR3 region has the DNA TGTGCCAGCAGCGAGAGGACAGGGACAGAGACCCAGTACTTC. Its protein product is CASSERTGTETQYF.

The chain has TRBV3-1 (or the pseudogene TRBV3-2) and TRBJ1-1; the D gene is possibly TRBD1 (5 bases). Germline-derived CDR1 and CDR2 are LGHDT and YNNKEL (reference sequence). This CDR3 has 12 amino acids. V lost 1 base, J lost 10 bases, and 10 bases lay in between. The CDR3 nucleotides read TGTGCCAGCAGCCAAGCCCAGGGTGGAGCTTTCTTT. Translating it yields CASSQAQGGAFF.

The genes are TRBV4-2 and TRBJ2-5, with D possibly TRBD2 on 6 matching bases. Germline V lookup: CDR1 LGHNA, CDR2 YNFKEQ. The V end was cut by 0 bases, the J end by 4 bases, with 9 bases between. The length of the CDR3 is 14 residues. CDR3 residues: CASSQDGSVETQYF. DNA for the CDR3: TGTGCCAGCAGCCAAGACGGGAGTGTAGAGACCCAGTACTTC.

This rearrangement joins TRBV7-9 to TRBJ2-2, with a possible D match to TRBD1 (5 bases). This CDR3 region has 13 residues. Germline-derived CDR1 and CDR2 are SEHNR and FQNEAQ (reference sequence). V shed 5 bases and J shed 6 bases, with 10 bases lying between them. DNA for the CDR3: TGTGCCAGCAGCCATCCAGGGCCCGGGGAGCTGTTTTTT. It yields the protein CASSHPGPGELFF. Drawing the rest from reference TRBV7-9 and TRBJ2-2, the complete variable domain is DTGVSQNPRHKITKRGQNVTFRCDPISEHNRLYWYRQTLGQGPEFLTYFQNEAQLEKSRLLSDRFSAERPKGSFSTLEIQRTEQGDSAMYLCASSHPGPGELFFGEGSRLTVL.

The V call is TRBV7-8, the J call TRBJ2-1; D may be TRBD2 (6 bases). CDR3 length: 15 amino acids. Between the trimmed V and J ends, which lost 1 base and 13 bases, there was a span of 20 bases. The germline CDR1 and CDR2 sequences are SGHVS and FQNEAQ. CDR3 amino acids: CASSLGDRGTPIQFF. The CDR3, as DNA: TGTGCCAGCAGCTTAGGTGACCGCGGGACGCCCATCCAGTTCTTC.

The chain couples TRBV10-3 to TRBJ2-2; the match to TRBD1 covers 9 bases. J lost 7 bases, V lost 6 bases, and 3 bases had no gene match. Per germline, CDR1 ENHRY and CDR2 SYGVKD. The CDR3 runs to 13 residues. The chain's CDR3 is CAISGQGIGELFF. CDR3 nucleotide sequence: TGTGCCATCAGCGGACAGGGGATCGGGGAGCTGTTTTTT.

The rearrangement links TRBV28 to TRBJ2-5, with D tentatively TRBD1 (5 bases). V lost 5 bases and J lost 5, with 15 bases in between. The germline gives CDR1 MDHEN, CDR2 SYDVKM. The CDR3 contains 14 residues. The CDR3 coding sequence is TGTGCCAGCAGTCCTGGAAATGGGGCGGAGACCCAGTACTTC. Residues: CASSPGNGAETQYF.

The chain has TRBV20-1 and TRBJ2-5; tentative D call: TRBD1 (6 bases). Trimming pared 3 bases from V and 4 bases from J, leaving 15 bases between. Germline loops: CDR1 DFQATT, CDR2 SNEGSKA (reference sequence). The CDR3 spans 14 residues. Here the CDR3 DNA reads TGCAGTGCTAGTGGGGGCCTCCTTTCAGAGACCCAGTACTTC. Amino acids: CSASGGLLSETQYF.

The chain combines TRBV29-1 with TRBJ2-7; weak D call: TRBD2 (6 bases). The CDR3 covers 12 residues. V was shortened by 8 bases and J by 2 bases, with 13 bases between the two germline ends. The germline V gene encodes CDR1 SQVTM and CDR2 ANQGSEA. This CDR3 reads CSIRLDAYEQYF. CDR3 coding DNA: TGCAGCATCAGACTAGATGCCTACGAGCAGTACTTC.